This T cell receptor (beta chain) originates from a study of blood T cells in healthy people across ages. CDR3 size: 14 residues. Germline V gene sequence: CDR1 SEHNR, CDR2 FQNEAQ (reference sequence). Points on this clonotype: Relative to the germline gene, one junction end is altered; a read error may explain this.

Primed by a sample-barcoded 5' primer and a J-beta primer mix, a second PCR proceeded for about 7 to 11 cycles. A 12-random-nucleotide template-switch adaptor tagged each cDNA molecule. The study obtained at least 2.5 million CDR3-containing paired-end reads from every sample. TCRdb called the 5' RACE reads again in MiXCR, with one record for every CDR3 protein. The table includes roughly 1,500,000 distinct CDR3 sequences, roughly 30% detected once. The TCR originated in a woman aged 25 to 39 in good health. The sequencing input was blood. The V call is TRBV7-9, the J call TRBJ2-4; no reliable D call. The J call is uncertain, as TRBJ2-7 better fits the DNA end. The DNA for the CDR3 is TGTACCAGCAGCACCCGAGGCGCTTCCTACGAGCAGTACTTC. It is translated as CTSSTRGASYEQYF.